This entry lists 27 T cell receptor beta chains sequenced from one sample in a study of OX40 agonist ivuxolimab in advanced cancers. TCRdb's table, derived via immunoSEQ multiplex PCR, lists solely in-frame clones and lacks some. The sample lists about 68,000 clones; around 83% were seen once. The source material was CD4+ or CD8+ T cells sorted from blood, sampled in a trial of the OX40 agonist ivuxolimab. The receptors originated from an adult with an advanced solid tumor such as melanoma, head and neck, liver or kidney cancer.

This chain uses TRBV28 with TRBJ2-5; the D gene could be TRBD1 or TRBD2 (5 bases each). This CDR3 region has 16 residues. CDR1 is MDHEN and CDR2 is SYDVKM in the germline V gene. Trimming shortened V by 7 bases and J by 5 bases, and 23 bases separated the two germline ends. The CDR3 reads CASIGAGASGGETQYF. The CDR3 DNA is TGTGCCAGCATCGGGGCCGGGGCCTCTGGGGGTGAGACCCAGTACTTC.

The CDR3 nucleotides read TGTGCCAGCACGCGAATACTAGCGGTCTCAACCAATGAGCAGTTCTTC. The encoded protein is CASTRILAVSTNEQFF. J is TRBJ2-1 and V is TRBV2; 8 nucleotides align to TRBD2. This CDR3 contains 16 residues. V dropped 7 bases and J dropped 6; count of bases not matched to a gene: 14. Looked up from germline, CDR1 is SNHLY and CDR2 is FYNNEI.

This clone was seen only once. The chain couples TRBV28 to TRBJ2-3; 7 nucleotides line up with TRBD2. The germline CDR1 and CDR2 sequences are MDHEN and SYDVKM. This CDR3 has 15 residues. The V segment lost 7 bases and the J segment 2 bases; nucleotides outside the gene matches: 9. CDR3 region: CASKMGGIITDTQYF. In DNA form, the CDR3 reads TGTGCCAGCAAAATGGGGGGGATAATCACAGATACGCAGTATTTT.

The chain is built from TRBV5-1 and TRBJ2-2; no clear D gene. The CDR3 is 14 amino acids. The germline CDR1 and CDR2 sequences are SGHRS and YFSETQ. V was trimmed by 1 base and J by 3 bases, leaving 7 bases between them. In DNA, the CDR3 is TGCGCCAGCAGCTTGTGGCGGCACACCGGGGAGCTGTTTTTT. This translates into CASSLWRHTGELFF.

This clone was picked up a small number of times. The chain joins TRBV10-3 to TRBJ2-3, with a possible D match to TRBD2 (6 bases). This CDR3 has 14 amino acids. CDR1 ENHRY and CDR2 SYGVKD come from the germline V gene. V was cut by 4 bases and J by 4 bases, with 12 bases left in between. This CDR3 is CAISGGVGADTQYF. For the CDR3, the DNA is TGTGCCATCAGTGGGGGGGTCGGGGCAGATACGCAGTATTTT.

The rearrangement links TRBV27 to TRBJ2-7, with a weak D call TRBD1 (5 bases). Germline loops: CDR1 MNHEY, CDR2 SMNVEV (reference sequence). The V and J ends lost 5 bases and 3 bases respectively, with 11 bases between them. The CDR3 has 13 residues. DNA of the CDR3: TGTGCCAGCAGTAAGGGCAGGGACTACGAGCAGTACTTC. This translates into CASSKGRDYEQYF.

The V and J genes are TRBV9 and TRBJ2-7; TRBD1 matches at 8 bases. This CDR3 has 14 residues. V shed 0 bases, J shed 3 bases, and the junction held 2 bases outside the gene matches. Looked up from germline, CDR1 is SGDLS and CDR2 is YYNGEE. CDR3 in DNA: TGTGCCAGCAGCGTAGGGACAGGGATCTACGAGCAGTACTTC. Its protein is CASSVGTGIYEQYF.

The gene calls are TRBV18 and TRBJ2-3, with D unresolved. Germline lookup yields CDR1 KGHSH and CDR2 LQKENI. CDR3 length: 11 amino acids. Trimming removed 5 bases at V and 3 bases at J, with 3 bases between. The chain's CDR3 is CASSSTDTQYF. In DNA, the CDR3 is TGTGCCAGCTCATCGACAGATACGCAGTATTTT.

The chain couples TRBV7-6 to TRBJ2-5; 7 bases map to TRBD2. The CDR3 contains 13 residues. Germline lookup yields CDR1 SGHVS and CDR2 FNYEAQ. The V and J ends lost 5 bases and 5 bases, in that order; junction bases with no gene match: 5. The chain's CDR3 is CASSVVGGETQYF. CDR3 coding DNA: TGTGCCAGCAGCGTCGTCGGGGGGGAGACCCAGTACTTC.

This clone was found a few times. For the CDR3, the DNA is TGTGCCACCCTACCAGGACAGACAGAAGCTTTCTTT. As protein: CATLPGQTEAFF. The V gene is TRBV6-6, the J gene TRBJ1-1; perhaps TRBD1 as D (6 bases). This CDR3 region has 12 residues. Trimming removed 10 bases at V and 8 bases at J, with 17 bases between. CDR1 MNHNY and CDR2 SVGAGI come from the germline V gene (reference sequence).

V is TRBV27 and J is TRBJ2-5, with TRBD1 identical over 8 bases. CDR1 and CDR2 from the germline V gene are MNHEY and SMNVEV (reference sequence). The CDR3 is 15 residues long. V trimming: 3 bases; J trimming: 4 bases; junction bases outside the gene matches: 7. CDR3 amino acids: CASSLGQGARETQYF. In nucleotides, the CDR3 is TGTGCCAGCAGTTTGGGGCAGGGGGCAAGAGAGACCCAGTACTTC.

The J gene is TRBJ1-2, the V gene TRBV5-1; 9 positions match TRBD1. CDR3 size: 13 residues. Looked up from germline, CDR1 is SGHRS and CDR2 is YFSETQ. J lost 4 bases, V lost 5 bases, and 3 bases had no gene match. CDR3 in amino acids: CASSGQGRYGYTF. The CDR3, as DNA: TGCGCCAGCAGTGGACAGGGGCGCTATGGCTACACCTTC.

This clone has just a few counts. The identical CDR3 is also encoded by other nucleotide sequences in the sample. As DNA, the CDR3 is TGTGCCAGCAGTAGGGACAGGGACGAGACCCAGTACTTC. Translating it yields CASSRDRDETQYF. The rearrangement joins TRBV6-1 to TRBJ2-5; 9 bases align to TRBD1. Losses at the gene ends were 5 bases for V and 5 bases for J; bases not matched to a gene: 3. This CDR3 spans 13 amino acids. In germline, CDR1 is MNHNS, CDR2 SASEGT.

In this sample, this clone turned up once. The chain has TRBV27 and TRBJ2-2, with D unresolved. This CDR3 has 14 residues. Trimming shortened V by 3 bases and J by 1 base, and 6 bases separated the two germline ends. The V gene's germline CDR1 is MNHEY and CDR2 SMNVEV (reference sequence). In nucleotides, the CDR3 is TGTGCCAGCAGTTTCCCGGGGAACACCGGGGAGCTGTTTTTT. The encoded protein is CASSFPGNTGELFF.

The chain couples TRBV5-1 to TRBJ2-3; D unclear. The germline V gene has CDR1 SGHRS and CDR2 YFSETQ. This CDR3 has 18 residues. V was clipped by 5 bases and J by 1 base, with 23 bases between them. Written as DNA, the CDR3 is TGCGCCAGCAGGCTTCCCCTCGCTCTGGCGGCCCGCACAGATACGCAGTATTTT. It is translated as CASRLPLALAARTDTQYF.

The rearrangement links TRBV5-6 to TRBJ2-2; TRBD2 is a possible D gene (5 bases). Germline lookup yields CDR1 SGHDT and CDR2 YYEEEE. The CDR3 runs to 15 residues. Trimming removed 3 bases at V and 4 bases at J, with 13 bases between. CDR3 region: CASSSGISVTGELFF. The CDR3 nucleotides are TGTGCCAGCAGCTCCGGGATAAGTGTCACCGGGGAGCTGTTTTTT.

This clone came up many times. The V gene is TRBV7-2, the J gene TRBJ1-6, with a possible D match to TRBD1 (6 bases). The CDR3 is 15 amino acids. Trimming removed 6 bases at V and 7 bases at J, with 16 bases between. The germline gives CDR1 SGHTA, CDR2 FQGNSA. The CDR3 is CASRRPGQRNSPLHF. Here the CDR3 DNA reads TGTGCCAGCAGACGACCGGGACAACGGAATTCACCCCTCCACTTT.

V usage is TRBV5-1 and J usage is TRBJ1-2; 7 bases fit TRBD1. V gave up 4 bases and J gave up 0 bases; unmatched junction bases: 9. This CDR3 contains 16 residues. CDR1 and CDR2 from the germline V gene are SGHRS and YFSETQ. DNA of the CDR3: TGCGCCAGCAGCCCAACCTACAGGGGTTCTAACTATGGCTACACCTTC. Translating it yields CASSPTYRGSNYGYTF.

This chain links TRBV7-9 with TRBJ1-5; D is unresolved. The CDR3 runs 12 residues. Trimming took off 0 bases at V and 5 bases at J, with 2 bases between the two ends. Looked up from germline, CDR1 is SEHNR and CDR2 is FQNEAQ (reference sequence). CDR3 region: CASSLADQPQHF. DNA of the CDR3: TGTGCCAGCAGCTTAGCGGATCAGCCCCAGCATTTT.

This rearrangement joins TRBV6-1 to TRBJ2-5; 9 bases are shared with TRBD1. V was pared by 3 bases and J by 6 bases, with 5 bases of the junction left unmatched. Germline CDR1 reads MNHNS; CDR2 reads SASEGT. The CDR3 is 14 residues long. For the CDR3, the DNA is TGTGCCAGCAGTGAGGGGACAGGGAGACAGACCCAGTACTTC. Translation: CASSEGTGRQTQYF.

The V gene is TRBV19, the J gene TRBJ1-3, with 8 bases that match TRBD1. Trimming removed 3 bases from V and 0 bases from J; junction bases left unmatched: 10. This CDR3 is 18 amino acids long. Germline V lookup: CDR1 LNHDA, CDR2 SQIVND (reference sequence). The CDR3 sequence: CASSMGRRDRISGNTIYF. CDR3 coding DNA: TGTGCCAGTAGTATGGGTCGCCGGGACAGGATCTCTGGAAACACCATATATTTT.

This clone is a singleton in its sample. The chain joins TRBV5-1 to TRBJ2-7; 14 nucleotides align to TRBD2. V was pared by 3 bases and J by 2 bases, with 1 base of the junction left unmatched. Germline V gene data show CDR1 as SGHRS and CDR2 as YFSETQ. The CDR3 totals 15 residues. CDR3 loop: CASSWTSGGPYEQYF. DNA for the CDR3: TGCGCCAGCAGCTGGACTAGCGGGGGGCCCTACGAGCAGTACTTC.

The V and J genes are TRBV4-1 and TRBJ2-3, with D unclear. Germline CDR1 reads MGHRA; CDR2 reads YSYEKL. Deletions cut 0 bases from V and 2 bases from J, with 15 bases between. The CDR3 loop spans 17 amino acids. The CDR3 sequence is CASSQDVEASYTDTQYF. The CDR3, as DNA: TGCGCCAGCAGCCAAGATGTAGAGGCGAGTTACACAGATACGCAGTATTTT.

The chain combines TRBV5-1 with TRBJ2-3; D perhaps matches TRBD1 (6 bases). Trimming took off 0 bases at V and 3 bases at J, with 14 bases between the two ends. CDR1 is SGHRS and CDR2 is YFSETQ in the germline V gene. CDR3 length: 16 amino acids. The CDR3: CASSLARGSITDTQYF. DNA of the CDR3: TGCGCCAGCAGCTTGGCCAGGGGATCTATTACAGATACGCAGTATTTT.

The V gene is TRBV11-2, the J gene TRBJ2-7, with no clear D. V was cut by 2 bases and J by 2 bases, with 7 bases left in between. Per the germline V gene, CDR1 is SGHAT and CDR2 is FQNNGV. The CDR3 covers 13 residues. CDR3 nucleotides: TGTGCCAGCAGCTTACACCCGGCCTACGAGCAGTACTTC. It encodes CASSLHPAYEQYF.

The count of this clone is one. V is TRBV18 and J is TRBJ1-2; 7 nucleotides line up with TRBD1. This CDR3 comprises 14 residues. The germline gives CDR1 KGHSH, CDR2 LQKENI. With 3 bases clipped from V and 8 bases from J, the junction kept 9 bases outside the gene matches. In DNA, the CDR3 is TGTGCCAGCTCACCGGGACAGTTCGGTATGGGCTACACCTTC. This sequence encodes CASSPGQFGMGYTF. Variable domain in full (rest from reference TRBV18 and TRBJ1-2): NAGVMQNPRHLVRRRGQEARLRCSPMKGHSHVYWYRQLPEEGLKFMVYLQKENIIDESGMPKERFSAEFPKEGPSILRIQQVVRGDSAAYFCASSPGQFGMGYTFGSGTRLTVV.

This clone showed up just a few times. The chain couples TRBV19 to TRBJ1-3; D possibly corresponds to TRBD1 (6 bases). V was pared by 10 bases and J by 0 bases, with 13 bases between. The CDR3 length is 14 residues. The germline gives CDR1 LNHDA, CDR2 SQIVND (reference sequence). Here the CDR3 DNA reads TGTGCCACCGAAAGGGGGAACTCTGGAAACACCATATATTTT. Translated: CATERGNSGNTIYF. The whole variable domain, filled in from reference TRBV19 and TRBJ1-3, reads DGGITQSPKYLFRKEGQNVTLSCEQNLNHDAMYWYRQDPGQGLRLIYYSQIVNDFQKGDIAEGYSVSREKKESFPLTVTSAQKNPTAFYLCATERGNSGNTIYFGEGSWLTVV.